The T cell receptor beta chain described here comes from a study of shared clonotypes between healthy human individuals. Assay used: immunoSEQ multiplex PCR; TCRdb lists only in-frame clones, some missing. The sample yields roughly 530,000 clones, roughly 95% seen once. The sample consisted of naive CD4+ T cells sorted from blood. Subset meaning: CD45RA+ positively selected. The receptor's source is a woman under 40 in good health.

In DNA form, the CDR3 reads TGTGCCATCACTACAACTAGCGGGAGTGCAGATACGCAGTATTTT. This encodes CAITTTSGSADTQYF. The chain couples TRBV10-3 to TRBJ2-3; the match to TRBD2 covers 11 bases. V was clipped by 7 bases and J by 4 bases; unmatched bases: 7. Germline V gives CDR1 ENHRY, CDR2 SYGVKD. This CDR3 contains 15 residues.